This entry features one TCR beta chain sequence. Its antigen is unknown. This CDR3 comprises 12 residues. V was shortened by 2 bases and J by 5 bases, with 6 bases between the two germline ends. CDR1 and CDR2 from the germline V gene are MNHNY and SVGAGI (reference sequence). 60 Vbeta and 13 Jbeta primers were used in PCR. Measured with immunoSEQ multiplex PCR; TCRdb has only the in-frame clones, and not every one. The sample has 140,000 to 150,000 clones, 84% seen once. The data are from a study of cytomegalovirus exposure and HLA in healthy donors. The wider study: Early on, a data release was issued that held 80 million to 90 million unique TCRs from HLA-typed donors. Study-wide findings and caveats: The study labeled fewer than 200 TCR beta chains cytomegalovirus-associated. In a later analysis, the majority of CMV-associated beta chains seemingly showed HLA restriction. Confirmation in vitro established that a few CMV-associated chains were specific for CMV antigens.

The chain has TRBV6-6 and TRBJ2-5; D unresolved. Input material: PBMCs. This receptor was obtained from a boy younger than 10 in good health and CMV-seronegative. This CDR3 is CASSYRSETQYF. As DNA, the CDR3 is TGTGCCAGCAGTTACAGGAGCGAGACCCAGTACTTC.